This TCR beta chain was recorded in a study of blood T cell repertoires in COVID-19. Study background: The United States, Italy and Spain supplied acute and convalescent COVID-19 samples. PBMCs, B-cell-depleted T cells, or T cells were the source of the cDNA or gDNA that made up the material.

Individuals aged about 18 to 90 years were recruited from 24 US areas. Germline lookup yields CDR1 GTSNPN and CDR2 SVGIG (reference sequence). The CDR3 has 13 amino acids. The V end lost 5 bases, the J end lost 1 base, and 12 bases lay between the germline ends. Under the authors' procedure: By means of reference gene primer amplification, nucleated cell counts were estimated. TCRdb's table, derived via immunoSEQ multiplex PCR, lists solely in-frame clones and lacks some. Clone size and the V and J calls come from that table; the DNA yielded D and trimming. There are approximately 280,000 clones in the sample; around 85% occur only once, and about 2.5% lies in the top ten.

V and J are TRBV30 and TRBJ2-7; tentatively, D is TRBD2 (6 bases). The receptor comes from a woman in her 50s who had recovered from COVID-19. The sample taken for sequencing was PBMCs or T cells enriched from blood (not recorded which). The CDR3 DNA follows: TGTGCCTGGCGGACTATTCAATCCTACGAGCAGTACTTC. Its translation: CAWRTIQSYEQYF.